The rows below give T cell receptor beta chains drawn from one sample of a study of T cell responses to AZD1222 COVID-19 vaccine. This table comes from immunoSEQ multiplex PCR, and its TCRdb copy is limited to in-frame clones, with some not included. Seen here are 68,000 or so clones, 85% to 90% observed once, and the top ten hold less than 9.5%. The sample was peripheral blood, taken on day 0 of AZD1222 vaccination. The source is an adult in good health. Each CDR3 is given with its conserved first and last residue. A D gene is named only where the DNA matches it firmly. Size tells how often a clone was seen (once, few, many) or the class of an expanded clone, and some rows leave it out.

cdr3_aa | cdr3_nt | j_call | d_call | v_call | clone_size
CASTRAWGTEAFF | TGTGCCAGCACCAGGGCATGGGGAACTGAAGCTTTCTTT | TRBJ1-1 | . | TRBV12-3/TRBV12-4 | .
CASALGTPLHF | TGTGCCAGCGCGCTCGGGACACCCCTCCACTTT | TRBJ1-6 | . | TRBV13 | .
CASSTPLGDSEQFF | TGTGCCAGCAGCACCCCGCTAGGGGATTCGGAGCAGTTCTTC | TRBJ2-1 | . | TRBV11-3 | .
CATSRTYTDTQYF | TGTGCCACCAGCCGTACTTACACAGATACGCAGTATTTT | TRBJ2-3 | . | TRBV15 | once
CASSPKNYDRGEPIYF | TGTGCCAGCAGTCCAAAGAACTACGACAGGGGAGAGCCCATATATTTT | TRBJ1-3 | TRBD1 | TRBV27 | .
CAESGDLMNTEAFF | TGTGCCGAGTCCGGAGATCTCATGAACACTGAAGCTTTCTTT | TRBJ1-1 | . | TRBV28 | .
CASGTGGTGELFF | TGTGCCAGCGGTACGGGAGGAACCGGGGAGCTGTTTTTT | TRBJ2-2 | TRBD2 | TRBV7-9 | .
CSASSGGLTGELFF | TGCAGTGCTAGTAGCGGGGGCTTGACCGGGGAGCTGTTTTTT | TRBJ2-2 | TRBD2 | TRBV20-1 | once
CASSSGDSYNEQFF | TGTGCCAGCAGTTCTGGCGATTCCTACAATGAGCAGTTCTTC | TRBJ2-1 | . | TRBV6-2/TRBV6-3 | .
CASSLQGGGEQFF | TGTGCCAGCAGCCTACAGGGAGGGGGTGAGCAGTTCTTC | TRBJ2-1 | . | TRBV7-3 | .
CASSPVHPNSNQPQHF | TGTGCCAGCAGCCCGGTGCATCCCAATAGCAATCAGCCCCAGCATTTT | TRBJ1-5 | . | TRBV14 | few
CTSTGGRGYNEQFF | TGCACCAGCACTGGCGGGAGGGGCTACAATGAGCAGTTCTTC | TRBJ2-1 | . | TRBV1 | .
CASSALLGDNEQFF | TGTGCCAGTAGTGCCCTTTTAGGAGATAATGAGCAGTTCTTC | TRBJ2-1 | . | TRBV19 | once
CASRPSTRENYGYTF | TGTGCCAGCAGGCCTTCAACCAGGGAGAACTATGGCTACACCTTC | TRBJ1-2 | . | TRBV27 | .
CASSFGIGSYNEQFF | TGCGCCAGCAGCTTCGGCATAGGATCCTACAATGAGCAGTTCTTC | TRBJ2-1 | . | TRBV5-1 | .
CASRRTGDFGELFF | TGCGCCAGCAGACGGACAGGGGACTTCGGGGAGCTGTTTTTT | TRBJ2-2 | TRBD1 | TRBV5-1 | .